Sequencing of this T cell receptor beta chain was carried out in a study of blood T cell repertoires in COVID-19. TCRdb's copy holds only in-frame clones and misses some; the assay was immunoSEQ multiplex PCR. Of 470,000 or so clones listed, 70% to 90% are singletons. Living in about two dozen US areas, the participants were between 18 and 89 years of age. Assignment of participants to cohorts was predicated upon participant-reported clinical history. The clonotype was recovered from a woman in her late teens or twenties with acute COVID-19. Sequenced: PBMCs or T cells enriched from blood (not recorded which).

The CDR3 reads CASSSPDRGYYNSPLHF. The CDR3 region has the DNA TGTGCCAGCAGTTCCCCGGACAGGGGATACTATAATTCACCCCTCCACTTT. The chain carries TRBV28 and TRBJ1-6; 9 bases align to TRBD1. The CDR3 is 17 residues long. V dropped 4 bases and J dropped 3; count of bases not matched to a gene: 7. Germline V gene data show CDR1 as MDHEN and CDR2 as SYDVKM.